The present entry profiles one TCR beta chain with its context. At survey level, the immunoSEQ assay was run in its v3.0 version. Data came from immunoSEQ multiplex PCR; TCRdb stores just in-frame clones and leaves some out. The table lists over 35,000 clones, around 85% of them singletons. These data come from a study of long-term antiretroviral therapy in people with HIV. V shed 3 bases and J shed 0 bases, with 8 bases lying between them. CDR3 length: 14 amino acids. Germline CDR1 is SEHNR and CDR2 is FQNEAQ (reference sequence). This sequence joins TRBV7-9 and TRBJ1-1, with D possibly being TRBD1 (6 bases). The specimen comprised unsorted PBMCs, sampled 1.5 years after starting antiretroviral therapy. This sequence originates from a man aged 18 to 30 with HIV. The CDR3 coding sequence is TGTGCCAGCAGCTTGACAGGTCTGAACACTGAAGCTTTCTTT. Amino acids: CASSLTGLNTEAFF. Together with reference TRBV7-9 and TRBJ1-1, the CDR3 gives the full variable domain: DTGVSQNPRHKITKRGQNVTFRCDPISEHNRLYWYRQTLGQGPEFLTYFQNEAQLEKSRLLSDRFSAERPKGSFSTLEIQRTEQGDSAMYLCASSLTGLNTEAFFGQGTRLTVV.